These 15 T cell receptor beta chains originate from one sample sequenced in a study of blood T cell repertoires in COVID-19. Sequencing used immunoSEQ multiplex PCR; TCRdb keeps in-frame clones, though not all of them. The table includes roughly 300,000 clones, 88% detected once. The sequencing sample was made of peripheral blood. Source of these receptors: a young man with active or convalescent COVID-19.

The genes are TRBV7-8 and TRBJ2-7; no reliable D call. Trimming cost V 1 base and J 0 bases, with 7 bases left between them. There are 14 residues in the CDR3. Germline CDR1 SGHVS, CDR2 FQNEAQ. For the CDR3, the DNA is TGTGCCAGCAGCTTAGTTTTCAACTCCTACGAGCAGTACTTC. Amino acids: CASSLVFNSYEQYF.

This clone has just one count. This chain connects TRBV2 to TRBJ1-4, with a tentative D call TRBD1 (6 bases). Per germline, CDR1 SNHLY and CDR2 FYNNEI. The CDR3 has 15 amino acids. V was cut by 5 bases and J by 5 bases, with 15 bases left in between. CDR3 DNA sequence: TGTGCCAGCAGTTATGGAACAGGGCCAAATGAAAAACTGTTTTTT. It translates to CASSYGTGPNEKLFF.

This clone has only one observation. This chain connects TRBV10-3 to TRBJ1-1, with TRBD1 matching over 7 bases. Losses at the gene ends were 2 bases for V and 2 bases for J; bases not matched to a gene: 5. The germline gives CDR1 ENHRY, CDR2 SYGVKD. The CDR3 is 15 residues long. The DNA of the CDR3 is TGTGCCATCAGTGAGGCGACAGGGCTCAACACTGAAGCTTTCTTT. Translation: CAISEATGLNTEAFF.

V usage is TRBV5-6 and J usage is TRBJ2-2, with 7 bases aligning to TRBD1. From germline, CDR1 is SGHDT and CDR2 YYEEEE. J lost 8 bases, V lost 5 bases, and 12 bases had no gene match. The CDR3 extends over 15 amino acids. The CDR3 protein is CASSSGTAFLGELFF. Written as DNA, the CDR3 is TGTGCCAGCAGTTCCGGGACAGCCTTTCTTGGGGAGCTGTTTTTT.

This clone was picked up one time. The rearrangement joins TRBV7-6 to TRBJ2-7; 11 bases fit TRBD1. The V gene end was trimmed by 0 bases and the J gene end by 3 bases; junction bases not matched to a gene: 4. The CDR3 consists of 16 residues. Per germline, CDR1 SGHVS and CDR2 FNYEAQ. CDR3 loop: CASSLALGTGGYEQYF. CDR3 coding DNA: TGTGCCAGCAGCTTAGCGCTCGGGACAGGGGGCTACGAGCAGTACTTC.

The table lists this clone with a count of one. The genes are TRBV12-3 or TRBV12-4 and TRBJ2-1; D is ambiguous. This CDR3 has 12 amino acids. Trimming removed 7 bases at V and 4 bases at J, with 8 bases between. CDR3 protein: CASTPGYNEQFF. In nucleotides, the CDR3 is TGTGCCAGCACCCCCGGGTACAATGAGCAGTTCTTC.

The rearrangement links TRBV27 to TRBJ1-6; 7 bases agree with TRBD1. Per germline, CDR1 MNHEY and CDR2 SMNVEV (reference sequence). Trimming cost V 8 bases and J 7 bases; bases outside gene matches: 5. This CDR3 has 13 amino acids. The CDR3 sequence is CASSRGGNSPLHF. The CDR3 DNA reads TGTGCCAGCTCTAGAGGGGGCAATTCACCCCTCCACTTT.

This chain links TRBV19 with TRBJ1-1; 8 bases map to TRBD1. J lost 3 bases, V lost 7 bases, and 10 bases had no gene match. Germline assignment: CDR1 LNHDA and CDR2 SQIVND (reference sequence). CDR3 length equals 15 residues. The DNA for the CDR3 is TGTGCCAGTACTAACGCAGGGGGCAGTTACACTGAAGCTTTCTTT. Amino acids: CASTNAGGSYTEAFF.

V gene TRBV4-1 combines with J gene TRBJ2-4; 11 bases are a match to TRBD1. Looked up from germline, CDR1 is MGHRA and CDR2 is YSYEKL. CDR3 length: 18 residues. V dropped 4 bases and J dropped 0; count of bases not matched to a gene: 8. The CDR3 protein is CASSRRTGGELAKNIQYF. Here the CDR3 DNA reads TGCGCCAGCAGCCGGAGGACAGGGGGCGAGTTAGCCAAAAACATTCAGTACTTC.

The chain uses TRBV6-5 and TRBJ1-2, with D unresolved. Germline V CDR1 and CDR2: MNHEY, SVGAGI. This CDR3 is 12 amino acids long. V lost 6 bases and J 8 bases, leaving 13 bases between the germline ends. As DNA, the CDR3 is TGTGCCAGCAGCCCCCGGGGAGGAGGCTACACCTTC. Translating gives CASSPRGGGYTF.

This chain joins TRBV14 and TRBJ1-2, with D perhaps TRBD1 (6 bases). Germline CDR1 reads SGHDN; CDR2 reads FVKESK. The CDR3 extends over 16 amino acids. V gave up 1 base and J gave up 6 bases, with 18 bases separating them. In nucleotides, the CDR3 is TGTGCCAGCAGCCAAGGGGACGGGGGGCTACTGAATGGCTACACCTTC. Protein: CASSQGDGGLLNGYTF.

V and J are TRBV7-9 and TRBJ1-2, with 7 positions matching TRBD1. Per the germline V gene, CDR1 is SEHNR and CDR2 is FQNEAQ (reference sequence). Losses at the gene ends were 2 bases for V and 4 bases for J; bases not matched to a gene: 10. The CDR3 extends over 16 amino acids. CDR3 in DNA: TGTGCCAGCAGCTTATTTGGGACAGAAGCTAGCTATGGCTACACCTTC. It translates to CASSLFGTEASYGYTF.

This chain uses TRBV2 with TRBJ1-2; 7 bases are shared with TRBD1. The CDR3 is 13 residues long. Germline CDR1 and CDR2: SNHLY and FYNNEI. Unmatched junction bases numbered 10, after V lost 11 bases and J lost 4 bases. The CDR3 sequence: CAGRDSEPYGYTF. DNA for the CDR3: TGTGCCGGTCGGGACAGCGAACCCTATGGCTACACCTTC.

Only one count was recorded for this clone. The rearrangement joins TRBV7-9 to TRBJ2-7, with D possibly being TRBD1 (5 bases). Germline V gene lookup returns CDR1 SEHNR and CDR2 FQNEAQ (reference sequence). The CDR3 is 12 amino acids. V dropped 5 bases and J dropped 6 bases, with 11 bases sitting between them. CDR3 nucleotides: TGTGCCAGCAGCCAGGGCCGGGTCGAGCAGTACTTC. Amino acid sequence: CASSQGRVEQYF.

CDR3 loop: CASSESSPGQETQYF. Here the CDR3 DNA reads TGCGCCAGCAGTGAGTCGAGTCCAGGCCAGGAGACCCAGTACTTC. The chain links TRBV10-1 to TRBJ2-5, with D unclear. The CDR3 contains 15 residues. The ends were cut back, 0 bases at V and 5 bases at J, with 13 bases in the middle. Germline lookup yields CDR1 WNHNN and CDR2 SYGVQD (reference sequence).